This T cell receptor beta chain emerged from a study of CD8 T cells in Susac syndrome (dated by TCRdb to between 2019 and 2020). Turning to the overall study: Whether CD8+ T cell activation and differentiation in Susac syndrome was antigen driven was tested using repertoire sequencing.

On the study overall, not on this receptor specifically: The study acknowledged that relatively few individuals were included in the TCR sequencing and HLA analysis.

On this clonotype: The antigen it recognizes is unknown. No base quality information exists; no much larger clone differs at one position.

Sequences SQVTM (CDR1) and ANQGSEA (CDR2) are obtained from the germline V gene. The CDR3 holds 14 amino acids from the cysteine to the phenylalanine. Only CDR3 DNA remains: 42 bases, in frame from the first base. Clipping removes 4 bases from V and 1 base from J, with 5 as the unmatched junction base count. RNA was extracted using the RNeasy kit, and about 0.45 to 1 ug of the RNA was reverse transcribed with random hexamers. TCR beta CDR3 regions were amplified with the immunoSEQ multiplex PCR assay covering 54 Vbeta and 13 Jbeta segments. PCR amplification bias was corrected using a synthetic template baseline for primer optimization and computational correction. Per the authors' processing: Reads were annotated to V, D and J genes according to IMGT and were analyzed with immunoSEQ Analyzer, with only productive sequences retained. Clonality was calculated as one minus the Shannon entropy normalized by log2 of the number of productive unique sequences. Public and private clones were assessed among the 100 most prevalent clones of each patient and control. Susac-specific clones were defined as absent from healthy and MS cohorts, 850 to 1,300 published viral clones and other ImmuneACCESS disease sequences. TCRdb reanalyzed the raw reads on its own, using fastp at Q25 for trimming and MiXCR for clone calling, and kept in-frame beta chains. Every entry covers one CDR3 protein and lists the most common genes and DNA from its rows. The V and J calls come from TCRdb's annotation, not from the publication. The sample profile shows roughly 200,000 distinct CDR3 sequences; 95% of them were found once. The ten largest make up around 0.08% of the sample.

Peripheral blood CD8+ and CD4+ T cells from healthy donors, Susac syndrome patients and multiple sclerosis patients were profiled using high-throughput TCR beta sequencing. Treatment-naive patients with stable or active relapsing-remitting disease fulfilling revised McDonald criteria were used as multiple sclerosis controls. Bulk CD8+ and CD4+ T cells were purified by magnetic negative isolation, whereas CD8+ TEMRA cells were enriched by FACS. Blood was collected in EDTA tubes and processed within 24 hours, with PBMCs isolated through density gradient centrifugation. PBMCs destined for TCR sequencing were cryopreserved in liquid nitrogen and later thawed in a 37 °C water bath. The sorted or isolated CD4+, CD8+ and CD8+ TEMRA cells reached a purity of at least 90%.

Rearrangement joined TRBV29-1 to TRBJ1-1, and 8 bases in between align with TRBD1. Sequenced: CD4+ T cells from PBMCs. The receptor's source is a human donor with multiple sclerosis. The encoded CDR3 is CSVASGTGNTEAFF. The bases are TGCAGCGTTGCATCCGGGACAGGGAACACTGAAGCTTTCTTT. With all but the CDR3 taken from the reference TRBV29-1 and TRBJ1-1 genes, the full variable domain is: SAVISQKPSRDICQRGTSLTIQCQVDSQVTMMFWYRQQPGQSLTLIATANQGSEATYESGFVIDKFPISRPNLTFSTLTVSNMSPEDSSIYLCSVASGTGNTEAFFGQGTRLTVV.